Below are 19 T cell receptor beta chains sequenced from a single sample in a study of T cells after yellow fever vaccination. TCRdb reprocessed the 5' RACE reads with MiXCR, giving one entry per CDR3 protein. Of 110,000 to 150,000 distinct CDR3 sequences listed, 6.6% were seen once; the top ten hold about 0.6%. The sample consisted of CD4+ T cells sorted from PBMCs, taken 10 days after the yellow fever booster vaccination. Receptors originate from a man aged 25 to 45 who received the YFV17D yellow fever vaccine.

The V and J genes are TRBV2 and TRBJ2-7, with 10 bases lining up with TRBD2. V shed 2 bases and J 0 bases; nucleotides not matched to a gene: 4. The CDR3 length is 16 residues. The germline V gene encodes CDR1 SNHLY and CDR2 FYNNEI. This CDR3 reads CASSEQTSGLSYEQYF. The CDR3, as DNA: TGTGCCAGCAGTGAACAGACTAGCGGGCTCTCCTACGAGCAGTACTTC.

This clonotype has at least ten counts. The rearrangement joins TRBV4-3 to TRBJ2-7, with 7 bases identical to TRBD1. Germline CDR1 LGHNA, CDR2 YSLEER. Losses at the gene ends were 1 base for V and 0 bases for J; bases not matched to a gene: 9. The CDR3 extends over 17 amino acids. This CDR3 reads CASSQALDRRDSYEQYF. The CDR3 nucleotides are TGCGCCAGCAGCCAAGCCTTGGACAGGCGAGACTCCTACGAGCAGTACTTC.

A word on this clonotype: A much larger clone differs from this one at a single base, so this may be a read error. CDR3 region: CASTLSFTGGMEQYF. The CDR3 nucleotides are TGTGCCAGCACACTAAGTTTTACAGGGGGTATGGAGCAGTACTTC. This chain connects TRBV6-1 to TRBJ2-7; 8 bases fit TRBD1. The CDR3 runs 15 residues. V gave up 7 bases and J gave up 7 bases; unmatched junction bases: 15. Per germline, CDR1 MNHNS and CDR2 SASEGT.

This clonotype was detected many times. This chain connects TRBV11-3 to TRBJ2-1, with 9 bases that match TRBD2. In germline, CDR1 is SGHNT, CDR2 YENEEA. CDR3 length: 15 residues. The J segment lost 8 bases and the V segment lost 6 bases, leaving 11 bases of the junction unmatched. The CDR3 DNA follows: TGTGCCAGCAGTATGGGGATAGCGGGAGTTGATGAGCAGTTCTTC. It is translated as CASSMGIAGVDEQFF.

There are many counts of this clonotype. The V call is TRBV6-5, the J call TRBJ2-1; 12 nucleotides agree with TRBD2. The trim removed 5 bases at V and 9 bases at J, leaving 11 bases unmatched. The V gene's germline CDR1 is MNHEY and CDR2 SVGAGI. CDR3 length: 16 residues. The CDR3 protein is CASSTPTSGRGTEQFF. In DNA, the CDR3 is TGTGCCAGCAGTACCCCGACTAGCGGGAGAGGGACTGAGCAGTTCTTC.

This clonotype was seen ten or more times. The chain carries TRBV6-1 and TRBJ2-7; the D gene could be TRBD1 or TRBD2 (5 bases each). The CDR3 totals 12 residues. The germline CDR1 and CDR2 sequences are MNHNS and SASEGT. The V end lost 8 bases, the J end lost 9 bases, and 17 bases lay between the germline ends. The CDR3 reads CASGGQLMPQYF. The CDR3 nucleotides are TGTGCCAGCGGAGGACAATTAATGCCGCAGTACTTC.

This clonotype was found many times. This chain connects TRBV4-3 to TRBJ1-1; D possibly corresponds to TRBD1 (5 bases). CDR1 and CDR2 from the germline V gene are LGHNA and YSLEER. V gave up 5 bases and J gave up 2 bases, with 15 bases separating them. The CDR3 runs 15 residues. The CDR3 DNA reads TGCGCCAGCAGCTCAGGGTGGGGCACAAACACTGAAGCTTTCTTT. Its translation is CASSSGWGTNTEAFF.

This clonotype has just a few counts. One junction end disagrees with the germline gene, perhaps due to a read error. The genes are TRBV6-1 and TRBJ2-5; D not certain. The CDR3 loop spans 10 amino acids. Per germline, CDR1 MNHNS and CDR2 SASEGT. The CDR3 DNA sequence: TGTGCCAGCAGGGAAGAGACCCAGTACTTC. Translated: CASREETQYF.

The V call is TRBV12-3 or TRBV12-4, the J call TRBJ2-1, with D possibly being TRBD1 (8 bases). This CDR3 is built from 18 residues. V gave up 11 bases and J gave up 7 bases, with 33 bases separating them. The CDR3 nucleotides read TGTGCCTCAGGGGAGGGCAGGGGGCAGGCGGTGAGGGGGAATGAGCAGTTCTTC. It is translated as CASGEGRGQAVRGNEQFF.

With regard to this clonotype: This sequence may be a read error, since a much larger clone differs from it by one base. The genes are TRBV5-6 and TRBJ2-1; TRBD1 is a possible D gene (6 bases). Trimming removed 4 bases from V and 10 bases from J, with 15 bases in between. CDR1 and CDR2 from the germline V gene are SGHDT and YYEEEE. CDR3 length: 13 residues. Written as DNA, the CDR3 is TGTGCCAGCAGCCGGGACACAGATAACGAGCAGTTCTTC. Translating gives CASSRDTDNEQFF.

This clonotype was seen ten or more times. The rearrangement links TRBV20-1 to TRBJ2-1; weak D call: TRBD2 (5 bases). Trimming cost V 6 bases and J 2 bases, with 14 bases left between them. CDR1 and CDR2 (germline): DFQATT, SNEGSKA (reference sequence). This CDR3 has 14 amino acids. Here the CDR3 reads CSASLADAYNEQFF. The CDR3 DNA sequence: TGCAGTGCCTCTCTAGCCGACGCCTACAATGAGCAGTTCTTC.

This clonotype was observed many times. V gene TRBV12-3 or TRBV12-4 combines with J gene TRBJ1-3; D is unclear. The CDR3 length is 14 residues. V lost 3 bases, J lost 1 base, and 7 bases lay in between. CDR3 sequence: CASSFRGSGNTIYF. The DNA of the CDR3 is TGTGCCAGCAGTTTTCGGGGTTCTGGAAACACCATATATTTT.

This clonotype was seen a few times. The gene calls are TRBV20-1 and TRBJ2-5; D unclear. CDR1 and CDR2 (germline): DFQATT, SNEGSKA (reference sequence). V gave up 5 bases and J gave up 2 bases, with 15 bases separating them. This CDR3 is built from 14 residues. CDR3 region: CSARGAVTQETQYF. DNA for the CDR3: TGCAGTGCTCGAGGCGCAGTCACTCAAGAGACCCAGTACTTC.

This clonotype was found many times. The V gene is TRBV19, the J gene TRBJ1-5; D gene ambiguous. Germline loops: CDR1 LNHDA, CDR2 SQIVND (reference sequence). Trimming removed 3 bases at V and 4 bases at J, with 4 bases between. This CDR3 has 12 residues. The CDR3, as DNA: TGTGCCAGTAGTATCAGGAATCAGCCCCAGCATTTT. It yields the protein CASSIRNQPQHF.

This clonotype was seen ten or more times. The chain uses TRBV6-1 and TRBJ2-1, with TRBD2 matching over 10 bases. Unmatched junction bases numbered 17, after V lost 8 bases and J lost 4 bases. CDR1 and CDR2 (germline): MNHNS, SASEGT. CDR3 size: 18 residues. The CDR3 spells CASGPGLAGEVGYNEQFF. The CDR3 DNA reads TGTGCCAGCGGCCCTGGCCTAGCGGGAGAAGTTGGGTACAATGAGCAGTTCTTC.

This clonotype came up many times. The rearrangement joins TRBV5-1 to TRBJ2-3, with 7 bases identical to TRBD1. The CDR3 consists of 15 residues. Germline V gives CDR1 SGHRS, CDR2 YFSETQ. The V segment lost 1 base and the J segment 2 bases; nucleotides outside the gene matches: 4. CDR3 loop: CASSLWDRATDTQYF. Written as DNA, the CDR3 is TGCGCCAGCAGCTTGTGGGACAGAGCCACAGATACGCAGTATTTT.

This clonotype was observed many times. The chain combines TRBV30 with TRBJ2-7, with 8 positions matching TRBD1. Germline V gene data show CDR1 as GTSNPN and CDR2 as SVGIG (reference sequence). This CDR3 has 13 residues. With V trimmed by 4 bases and J by 2 bases, 4 bases remained unmatched. The CDR3 protein is CAWTLQGAYEQYF. The CDR3 DNA reads TGTGCCTGGACCTTACAGGGGGCCTACGAGCAGTACTTC.

This chain joins TRBV4-3 and TRBJ1-1; no clear D. The CDR3 covers 13 residues. V shed 0 bases and J shed 5 bases, with 7 bases lying between them. CDR1 and CDR2 from the germline V gene are LGHNA and YSLEER. The CDR3 loop reads CASSQDSRTEAFF. CDR3 bases: TGCGCCAGCAGCCAAGATTCTAGGACTGAAGCTTTCTTT.

This clonotype was found many times. This chain uses TRBV7-2 with TRBJ2-2; TRBD2 matches at 11 bases. Unmatched junction bases numbered 6, after V lost 5 bases and J lost 4 bases. The CDR3 is 16 residues long. CDR1 SGHTA and CDR2 FQGNSA come from the germline V gene. The CDR3 region is CASSPGTSGGTGELFF. DNA for the CDR3: TGTGCCAGCAGCCCAGGGACTAGCGGCGGCACCGGGGAGCTGTTTTTT.